The rows below give T cell receptor beta chains drawn from one sample of a study of blood T cell repertoires in COVID-19. Repertoires were generated with immunoSEQ multiplex PCR, while TCRdb's copy carries only in-frame clones and drops some. The table includes some 320,000 clones, around 87% detected once. Sample: PBMCs or T cells enriched from blood (not recorded which). These receptors were taken from a young woman who had recovered from COVID-19. CDR3s leave out the opening cysteine and the closing phenylalanine or tryptophan. Each record gives: V gene, CDR3 protein.

>TRBV28
ASSLWGGLSSPLH
>TRBV28
ASSLSGVEAF
>TRBV29-1
GTRGLAGQETQY
>TRBV6-2/TRBV6-3
ASSYGHEQF
>TRBV6-5
ASSSRFQYIQY
>TRBV11-3
ASSSPPGQVYGYT
>TRBV27
ASALTGGPYEQY
>TRBV28
ASSPAGAGVYGYT
>TRBV5-1
ASSPRTSGGASYNEQF
>TRBV2
ASRYDSIRGEQF
>TRBV19
ASRYSPGPRDEQY
>TRBV7-7
ASSPPGERGPEETQY
>TRBV13
ASSRGGNYGYT
>TRBV6-5
ASSLRQGYEQY
>TRBV24-1
ATRGGRGDEQF
>TRBV10-3
AISGGLLNTGELF
>TRBV12-3/TRBV12-4
ASSWASYEQY